These 11 T cell receptor beta chains came from one sample sequenced in a study of blood T cell repertoires in COVID-19. Sequenced by immunoSEQ multiplex PCR; TCRdb stores in-frame clones only, minus some. Of 200,000 to 250,000 clones in the sample, 60% to 85% were seen once. Specimen: peripheral blood. The receptors derive from an older woman with acute or convalescent COVID-19.

V gene TRBV5-1 combines with J gene TRBJ2-5; TRBD2 matches at 10 bases. The CDR3 contains 15 residues. J lost 4 bases, V lost 7 bases, and 10 bases had no gene match. Germline loops: CDR1 SGHRS, CDR2 YFSETQ. CDR3 loop: CASSLAGRGGETQYF. CDR3 nucleotides: TGCGCCAGCTCACTAGCGGGAAGGGGGGGAGAGACCCAGTACTTC.

This rearrangement joins TRBV3-1 (or the pseudogene TRBV3-2) to TRBJ2-1, with D possibly matching TRBD1 (7 bases). V lost 1 base to trimming and J lost 8 bases, with 12 bases between them. CDR3 length: 14 residues. The germline CDR1 and CDR2 sequences are LGHDT and YNNKEL (reference sequence). The DNA for the CDR3 is TGTGCCAGCAGCCAAGCAGGGGGGAGTTATGAGCAGTTCTTC. Amino acid sequence: CASSQAGGSYEQFF.

The chain links TRBV18 to TRBJ2-1; 13 bases line up with TRBD2. The CDR3 totals 16 residues. Germline V gene lookup returns CDR1 KGHSH and CDR2 LQKENI. V shed 0 bases and J 5 bases; nucleotides not matched to a gene: 1. CDR3 DNA sequence: TGTGCCAGCTCACCACCAGGACTAGCGGGAGACAATGAGCAGTTCTTC. Its translation: CASSPPGLAGDNEQFF.

This clone has only one observation. The chain employs TRBV6-1 and TRBJ2-5; D gene uncertain. Trimming took off 2 bases at V and 5 bases at J, with 9 bases between the two ends. Per the germline V gene, CDR1 is MNHNS and CDR2 is SASEGT. The CDR3 is 13 amino acids. This chain's CDR3 is CASSEQARETQYF. The CDR3 nucleotides are TGTGCCAGCAGTGAACAAGCTCGCGAGACCCAGTACTTC.

The genes are TRBV29-1 and TRBJ2-5; no firm D call. The CDR3 consists of 12 residues. Trimming stripped 6 bases from V and 1 base from J, with 9 bases between. Germline V CDR1 and CDR2: SQVTM, ANQGSEA. CDR3 in DNA: TGCAGCGTCGCTACCACCCAAGAGACCCAGTACTTC. Translated: CSVATTQETQYF.

V gene TRBV15 combines with J gene TRBJ1-2; no clear D gene. The ends were cut back, 0 bases at V and 5 bases at J, with 4 bases in the middle. The CDR3 has 12 amino acids. Germline CDR1 reads LNHNV; CDR2 reads YYDKDF (reference sequence). The CDR3 DNA sequence: TGTGCCACCAGCAGAGACCATTATGGCTACACCTTC. It is translated as CATSRDHYGYTF. Complete variable domain (other parts from reference TRBV15 and TRBJ1-2): DAMVIQNPRYQVTQFGKPVTLSCSQTLNHNVMYWYQQKSSQAPKLLFHYYDKDFNNEADTPDNFQSRRPNTSFCFLDIRSPGLGDTAMYLCATSRDHYGYTFGSGTRLTVV.

CDR3 bases: TGTGCCAGCAGACGGCCGGGACTAGCAAGCGAGACCCAGTACTTC. Translating gives CASRRPGLASETQYF. J is TRBJ2-5 and V is TRBV28; TRBD2 matches 9 bases. This CDR3 contains 15 residues. V shed 6 bases and J 5 bases; nucleotides not matched to a gene: 10. In germline, CDR1 is MDHEN, CDR2 SYDVKM.

This clone was counted only a few times. The chain links TRBV5-1 to TRBJ1-2; a possible D gene is TRBD1 (6 bases). Between the trimmed V and J ends, which lost 4 bases and 6 bases, there was a span of 22 bases. This CDR3 contains 16 residues. Per germline, CDR1 SGHRS and CDR2 YFSETQ. This CDR3 reads CASSHPGQGKKNGYTF. CDR3 DNA sequence: TGCGCCAGCAGCCACCCGGGGCAGGGGAAGAAGAATGGCTACACCTTC.

The V gene is TRBV2, the J gene TRBJ1-2; 8 bases align to TRBD1. Germline CDR1 is SNHLY and CDR2 is FYNNEI. The CDR3 totals 14 residues. V dropped 5 bases and J dropped 2; count of bases not matched to a gene: 4. CDR3 sequence (DNA): TGTGCCAGCAGTTCACAGGGGGAAAACTATGGCTACACCTTC. It yields the protein CASSSQGENYGYTF.

The chain is built from TRBV6-6 and TRBJ1-3; 9 positions match TRBD1. The CDR3 has 14 amino acids. V trimming: 6 bases; J trimming: 4 bases; junction bases outside the gene matches: 4. Germline V gene data show CDR1 as MNHNY and CDR2 as SVGAGI (reference sequence). Written as DNA, the CDR3 is TGTGCCAGCAGACAGGGGGCGGGAGGAAACACCATATATTTT. Amino acids: CASRQGAGGNTIYF.

This clone showed up just once. The V and J genes are TRBV18 and TRBJ2-1; maybe TRBD2 (6 bases). Deletions cut 2 bases from V and 9 bases from J, with 11 bases between. The CDR3 spans 13 residues. Germline CDR1 and CDR2: KGHSH and LQKENI. In DNA, the CDR3 is TGTGCCAGCTCACCAGTCCGGGACTTTGAGCAGTTCTTC. Residues: CASSPVRDFEQFF.